Below, one T cell receptor beta chain is given with its context. One end of the junction does not line up with germline, which may come from a read error. The data were obtained in a study of metastatic and nonmetastatic thyroid tumors. Study-level information: Patients with malignant and benign thyroid disease provided blood and tumor or nodule tissue, whose repertoires were compared.

Germline V lookup: CDR1 MGHDK, CDR2 SYGVNS. The CDR3 spans 14 residues. Patients had received no treatment of any kind before thyroid surgery. Via MiXCR, TCRdb re-called the PCR reads. The table records 30,000 to 40,000 clones, around 28% of them present only once. The receptor was derived from a female donor with papillary thyroid cancer or a benign thyroid nodule (not recorded which). Some clones in this sample may be carry-over from other donors' samples. Sequencing used blood. The rearrangement joins TRBV25-1 to TRBJ2-2, with D possibly called TRBD1 or TRBD2 (5 bases each). Here the CDR3 reads CPSRWGSKTGELFF. CDR3 DNA: TGTCCCAGCAGATGGGGGTCTAAAACCGGGGAGCTGTTTTTT.